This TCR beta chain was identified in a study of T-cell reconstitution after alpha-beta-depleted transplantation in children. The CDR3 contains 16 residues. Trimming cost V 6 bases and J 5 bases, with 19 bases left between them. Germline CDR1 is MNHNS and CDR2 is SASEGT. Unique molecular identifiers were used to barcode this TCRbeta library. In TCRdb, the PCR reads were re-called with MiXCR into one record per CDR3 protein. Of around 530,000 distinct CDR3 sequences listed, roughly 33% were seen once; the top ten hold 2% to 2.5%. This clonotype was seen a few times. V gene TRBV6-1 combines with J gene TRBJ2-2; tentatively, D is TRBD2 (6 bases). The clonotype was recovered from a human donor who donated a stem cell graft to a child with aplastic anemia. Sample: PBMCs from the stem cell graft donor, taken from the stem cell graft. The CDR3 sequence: CASSPGGAGGTGELFF. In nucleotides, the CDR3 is TGTGCCAGCAGCCCCGGGGGTGCGGGCGGGACCGGGGAGCTGTTTTTT.